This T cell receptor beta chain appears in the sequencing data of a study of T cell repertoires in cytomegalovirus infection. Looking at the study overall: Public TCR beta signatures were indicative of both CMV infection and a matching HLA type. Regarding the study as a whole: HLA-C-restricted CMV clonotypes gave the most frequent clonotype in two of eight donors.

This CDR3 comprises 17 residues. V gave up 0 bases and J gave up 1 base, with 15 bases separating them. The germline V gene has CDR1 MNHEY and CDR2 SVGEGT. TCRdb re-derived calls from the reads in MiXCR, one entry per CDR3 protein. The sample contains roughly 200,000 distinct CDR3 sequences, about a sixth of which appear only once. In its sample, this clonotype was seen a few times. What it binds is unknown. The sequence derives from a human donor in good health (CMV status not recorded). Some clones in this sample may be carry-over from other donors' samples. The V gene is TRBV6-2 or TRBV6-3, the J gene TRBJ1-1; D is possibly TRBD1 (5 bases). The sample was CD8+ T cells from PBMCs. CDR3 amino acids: CASSYSMSGRWNTEAFF. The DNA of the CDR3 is TGTGCCAGCAGTTACTCTATGTCGGGACGGTGGAACACTGAAGCTTTCTTT.